The sequence of this TCR beta chain was determined in a study of CD8 T cells in ankylosing spondylitis. The study's findings and limits: In ankylosing spondylitis patients, matched synovial fluid reportedly showed significant enrichment of disease-linked clones. Clones that were linked to disease were CD8+ and were relatively rare in peripheral blood. Previous work reported some of these motif variants in the synovial fluid and blood of reactive arthritis.

This clonotype was picked up many times. The antigen is not known. V was pared by 3 bases and J by 1 base, with 14 bases between. CDR1 is SGHRS, CDR2 YFSETQ, per germline. The CDR3 loop spans 16 amino acids. Generation of TCR beta libraries employed quantitative 5'-RACE incorporating molecular barcodes. Each CDR3 protein is one row after TCRdb ran MiXCR on the 5' RACE reads. The data contain under 200,000 distinct CDR3 sequences, around a tenth of them singletons. The sequenced sample consisted of blood, either unsorted or a sorted T cell fraction (not recorded which). The chain has TRBV5-1 and TRBJ2-1, with D perhaps given as TRBD1 or TRBD2 (6 bases each). The receptor comes from a male donor with ankylosing spondylitis or in good health (not recorded which). The CDR3, as DNA: TGCGCCAGCAGCTCATTGGGGGCGGGGTCCTACAATGAGCAGTTCTTC. Amino acid sequence: CASSSLGAGSYNEQFF.